This TCR beta chain was profiled in a study of blood T cell repertoires in COVID-19. Looking at the study overall: COVID-19 samples collected from the United States, Italy and Spain covered acute and convalescent phases. PBMCs, B-cell-depleted T cells, or T cells provided the cDNA or gDNA that made up the material.

This CDR3 spans 17 amino acids. CDR1 SGHRS and CDR2 YFSETQ come from the germline V gene. Trimming took 0 bases from V and 4 from J, leaving 16 bases between them. As originally analysed: Amplification of reference gene primers provided the estimated nucleated cell counts. The repertoire was sequenced with immunoSEQ multiplex PCR; TCRdb's copy has only in-frame clones and lacks some. That table supplies the V and J calls and clone size; D and trimming were determined from the DNA. The sample consists of some 130,000 clones, approximately 70% of them appearing once. The chain couples TRBV5-1 to TRBJ2-2; the D is unclear. The source material was peripheral blood. The clonotype comes from a woman aged 70-85 years with acute or convalescent COVID-19. CDR3 in DNA: TGCGCCAGCAGCTTGGCCAAGTCTCAGGAATTCACCGGGGAGCTGTTTTTT. Its protein is CASSLAKSQEFTGELFF.